Listed below are T cell receptor beta chains from one sample, sequenced in a study of T cell changes during pregnancy in multiple sclerosis. TCRdb keeps only in-frame clones here, not all; method: immunoSEQ multiplex PCR. The sample has just under 20,000 clones; 86% are singletons. Specimen: CD8+ T cells from peripheral blood mononuclear cells, collected in the third trimester of pregnancy. The receptors here all came from a female donor in good health, enrolled as a control in a pregnancy study. The CDR3 runs from the conserved cysteine through the conserved F or W. A D gene is named only where the DNA matches it firmly. Only some rows state a clone size, as once, few, many or a class for expanded clones.

TRBD2	TRBV4-1	TRBJ2-3	.	CASSPREADTQYF	TGCGCCAGCAGCCCCCGGGAGGCAGATACGCAGTATTTT
TRBD1	TRBV25-1	TRBJ1-4	.	CASRRDSATNEKLFF	TGTGCCAGCAGGAGGGACAGTGCAACTAATGAAAAACTGTTTTTT
TRBD1	TRBV10-3	TRBJ1-1	.	CAIHEGTGVRTEAFF	TGTGCCATCCACGAGGGGACAGGGGTTCGCACTGAAGCTTTCTTT
.	TRBV11-1	TRBJ2-3	.	CASSPRGGSTDTQYF	TGTGCCAGCAGCCCGCGAGGGGGAAGCACAGATACGCAGTATTTT
TRBD1	TRBV7-9	TRBJ1-2	.	CASSRTMQGDYGYTF	TGTGCCAGCAGTAGAACTATGCAGGGGGACTATGGCTACACCTTC
TRBD1	TRBV4-3	TRBJ2-2	.	CASSQGTGTVGELFF	TGCGCCAGCAGCCAAGGGACAGGGACGGTCGGGGAGCTGTTTTTT
TRBD2	TRBV5-4	TRBJ2-5	.	CASSSRLAQETQYF	TGTGCCAGCAGCTCCAGACTAGCGCAAGAGACCCAGTACTTC
.	TRBV30	TRBJ2-2	few	CAWTAGQGIGELFF	TGTGCCTGGACGGCAGGCCAGGGGATCGGGGAGCTGTTTTTT
TRBD1	TRBV7-9	TRBJ2-5	.	CASSLSTGGKETQYF	TGTGCCAGCAGCTTATCGACAGGGGGCAAAGAGACCCAGTACTTC
.	TRBV4-3	TRBJ2-7	.	CASSQDRGISYEQYF	TGCGCCAGCAGCCAAGATAGGGGGATCTCATACGAGCAGTACTTC
.	TRBV27	TRBJ2-7	.	CASSGYRDFAYEQYF	TGTGCCAGCAGCGGGTACCGGGACTTTGCCTACGAGCAGTACTTC
TRBD1	TRBV7-3	TRBJ2-2	.	CASSRTGSNTGELFF	TGTGCCAGCAGTCGGACAGGGTCGAACACCGGGGAGCTGTTTTTT
.	TRBV4-3	TRBJ2-2	.	CASSQKTANTGELFF	TGCGCCAGCAGCCAAAAGACAGCGAACACCGGGGAGCTGTTTTTT
TRBD2	TRBV5-6	TRBJ2-1	.	CASSPPTSGGGNEQFF	TGTGCCAGCAGCCCGCCTACTAGCGGGGGAGGCAATGAGCAGTTCTTC
TRBD2	TRBV5-6	TRBJ2-1	.	CASSLMWTSKPEQFF	TGTGCCAGCAGCTTGATGTGGACTAGCAAGCCTGAGCAGTTCTTC
.	TRBV5-5	TRBJ1-5	.	CASRGGNSNQPQHF	TGTGCCAGCAGGGGGGGGAATAGCAATCAGCCCCAGCATTTT
TRBD1	TRBV6-5	TRBJ1-1	.	CASRDRGNTEAFF	TGTGCCAGCAGGGACAGGGGCAACACTGAAGCTTTCTTT
.	TRBV18	TRBJ2-1	.	CASSRSDWGRNEQFF	TGTGCCAGCTCACGCTCGGACTGGGGGCGGAATGAGCAGTTCTTC
.	TRBV6-6	TRBJ1-5	.	CASRADSNQPQHF	TGTGCCAGCAGGGCTGATAGCAATCAGCCCCAGCATTTT
.	TRBV6-5	TRBJ1-1	.	CASSYGGRGTEAFF	TGTGCCAGCAGTTACGGAGGGCGCGGCACTGAAGCTTTCTTT
.	TRBV9	TRBJ2-5	.	CASSVWGGEETQYF	TGTGCCAGCAGCGTATGGGGCGGGGAAGAGACCCAGTACTTC
.	TRBV6-6	TRBJ1-4	.	CASSTGWFEKLFF	TGTGCCAGCAGTACAGGGTGGTTTGAAAAACTGTTTTTT
TRBD1	TRBV7-9	TRBJ1-1	.	CASTGPGTDEAFF	TGTGCCAGCACCGGACCCGGGACAGATGAAGCTTTCTTT
.	TRBV28	TRBJ2-7	.	CASSPHRTYEQYF	TGTGCCAGCAGCCCCCACAGAACCTACGAGCAGTACTTC
.	TRBV9	TRBJ2-1	.	CASSGGGGASYNEQFF	TGTGCCAGCAGCGGGGGTGGGGGGGCCTCCTACAATGAGCAGTTCTTC
.	TRBV4-3	TRBJ1-6	.	CASSQTHRDPNSPLHF	TGCGCCAGCAGCCAGACCCACAGGGACCCAAATTCACCCCTCCACTTT
.	TRBV6-5	TRBJ1-2	.	CASTEQPVYGYTF	TGTGCCAGCACCGAACAGCCTGTCTATGGCTACACCTTC
TRBD2	TRBV5-4	TRBJ2-1	.	CASSLGRGNEQFF	TGTGCCAGCAGCTTAGGGCGGGGGAATGAGCAGTTCTTC
TRBD1	TRBV5-4	TRBJ1-2	.	CASSYPDRGVYGYTF	TGTGCCAGCAGCTATCCGGACAGGGGGGTCTATGGCTACACCTTC
.	TRBV2	TRBJ1-5	.	CASSDQGGNQPQHF	TGTGCCAGCAGTGATCAAGGGGGCAATCAGCCCCAGCATTTT
TRBD2	TRBV4-2	TRBJ2-3	.	CASSQANSGGADTQYF	TGTGCCAGCAGCCAAGCGAATAGCGGGGGCGCAGATACGCAGTATTTT
.	TRBV5-6	TRBJ2-1	.	CASSFGRADNEQFF	TGTGCCAGCAGCTTCGGCAGGGCCGACAATGAGCAGTTCTTC
.	TRBV28	TRBJ2-7	.	CASSQQGYEQYF	TGTGCCAGCAGCCAACAGGGCTACGAGCAGTACTTC
.	TRBV7-9	TRBJ1-1	.	CASSTDPQGSSNTEAFF	TGTGCCAGCAGCACGGACCCGCAGGGAAGTTCGAACACTGAAGCTTTCTTT
.	TRBV15	TRBJ2-7	.	CATSSPAGGYNEQYF	TGTGCCACCAGCAGCCCCGCCGGGGGTTACAACGAGCAGTACTTC
.	TRBV28	TRBJ1-5	.	CASRTGYNQPQHF	TGTGCCAGCAGGACAGGCTACAATCAGCCCCAGCATTTT
.	TRBV29-1	TRBJ2-7	.	CSVDPTGTSYEQYF	TGCAGCGTCGATCCGACAGGAACCTCCTACGAGCAGTACTTC
.	TRBV28	TRBJ2-2	.	CASSLGRNTGELFF	TGTGCCAGCAGTTTGGGGCGGAACACCGGGGAGCTGTTTTTT
.	TRBV28	TRBJ1-1	.	CASSLGLTEAFF	TGTGCCAGCAGTCTAGGACTCACTGAAGCTTTCTTT
.	TRBV7-3	TRBJ2-7	.	CASTPVLPTYEQYF	TGTGCCAGCACCCCTGTCCTACCCACCTACGAGCAGTACTTC
.	TRBV9	TRBJ2-7	.	CASSPEGDIGAAYEQYF	TGTGCCAGCAGCCCCGAAGGGGACATAGGGGCCGCCTACGAGCAGTACTTC
TRBD2	TRBV4-1	TRBJ2-5	.	CASSLPRAGDKETQYF	TGCGCCAGCAGCCTCCCTAGAGCGGGGGATAAAGAGACCCAGTACTTC
.	TRBV13	TRBJ1-1	.	CASSLVRVRAEAFF	TGTGCCAGCAGCTTAGTCAGGGTAAGGGCTGAAGCTTTCTTT
.	TRBV18	TRBJ1-1	.	CASSPPSGEVGNTEAFF	TGTGCCAGCTCACCACCTTCCGGGGAGGTTGGGAACACTGAAGCTTTCTTT
.	TRBV27	TRBJ1-1	.	CASSLPGNEAFF	TGTGCCAGCAGTTTACCCGGGAATGAAGCTTTCTTT
.	TRBV2	TRBJ2-1	.	CASSEEGGIYNEQFF	TGTGCCAGCAGTGAAGAGGGAGGCATTTACAATGAGCAGTTCTTC
TRBD1	TRBV9	TRBJ1-1	.	CASSVSQGTEAFF	TGTGCCAGCAGCGTGTCACAGGGGACTGAAGCTTTCTTT
TRBD1	TRBV27	TRBJ1-5	.	CASSPGQGLEPQHF	TGTGCCAGCAGTCCAGGACAGGGATTAGAGCCCCAGCATTTT
TRBD1	TRBV7-9	TRBJ2-3	.	CASSPKGASTDTQYF	TGTGCCAGCAGCCCCAAGGGGGCGAGCACAGATACGCAGTATTTT
TRBD2	TRBV11-2	TRBJ2-7	.	CASSLGLAGAYEQYF	TGTGCCAGCAGCTTAGGTCTAGCGGGGGCCTACGAGCAGTACTTC
.	TRBV11-1	TRBJ1-2	.	CASGHRAHTF	TGTGCCAGCGGCCACAGGGCTCACACCTTC
.	TRBV15	TRBJ2-5	.	CATSGGGGAEETQYF	TGTGCCACCAGCGGGGGAGGGGGGGCAGAAGAGACCCAGTACTTC
.	TRBV11-1	TRBJ2-1	.	CASSLVGPSLYNEQFF	TGTGCCAGCAGCTTAGTGGGGCCGAGTCTCTACAATGAGCAGTTCTTC